This TCR beta chain is from a study of blood T cell repertoires in COVID-19. Overall study context: Samples came from the United States, Italy and Spain, spanning acute and convalescent COVID-19. The analysed material was cDNA or gDNA that came from T cells, B-cell-depleted T cells, or PBMCs.

The ends lost 5 bases at V and 1 base at J; junction bases unmatched: 6. Germline V gives CDR1 SEHNR, CDR2 FQNEAQ (reference sequence). This CDR3 comprises 16 residues. Original methodology: Estimates of nucleated cell counts were drawn from the amplification of reference gene primers. Clones were read by immunoSEQ multiplex PCR, and TCRdb kept only the in-frame ones, dropping some. V and J calls and clone size are given by that table; D and trimming were obtained from the DNA. The sample lists roughly 260,000 clones; about nine tenths were seen once. The source is a man aged 55 to 69 who had recovered from COVID-19. The sequencing input was peripheral blood. The chain couples TRBV7-9 to TRBJ1-1; 11 positions agree with TRBD1. The CDR3 protein is CASSTLGQGGNTEAFF. DNA of the CDR3: TGTGCCAGCAGCACCTTGGGACAGGGGGGGAACACTGAAGCTTTCTTT.